The 18 T cell receptor beta chains below were found in one sample sequenced in a study of blood T cell repertoires in COVID-19. The repertoire was sequenced with immunoSEQ multiplex PCR; TCRdb's copy has only in-frame clones and lacks some. The top ten hold just under 6.5% of the sample, which has around 370,000 clones, 87% seen once. The sequenced material came from peripheral blood. These receptors all stem from a woman in her fifties or sixties with COVID-19, enrolled during active disease.

This chain uses TRBV7-2 with TRBJ1-1; 7 nucleotides agree with TRBD1. J lost 1 base, V lost 5 bases, and 4 bases had no gene match. CDR1 is SGHTA and CDR2 is FQGNSA in the germline V gene. This CDR3 has 14 amino acids. DNA for the CDR3: TGTGCCAGCAGCCTCCGGGACAGGAACACTGAAGCTTTCTTT. Protein sequence: CASSLRDRNTEAFF.

This chain uses TRBV6-5 with TRBJ1-5, with 7 bases identical to TRBD1. Germline V gene sequence: CDR1 MNHEY, CDR2 SVGAGI. Unmatched junction bases numbered 4, after V lost 2 bases and J lost 6 bases. The CDR3 spans 14 residues. CDR3 nucleotides: TGTGCCAGCAGTTACGAACAGGGGATTCAGCCCCAGCATTTT. Encoded protein: CASSYEQGIQPQHF.

This sequence joins TRBV19 and TRBJ2-5; 7 bases are a match to TRBD2. CDR3 length: 14 amino acids. V shed 5 bases, J shed 5 bases, and the junction held 8 bases outside the gene matches. The germline V gene encodes CDR1 LNHDA and CDR2 SQIVND (reference sequence). CDR3 amino acids: CASSLKTSTETQYF. The CDR3 region has the DNA TGTGCCAGTAGTCTTAAGACTAGCACGGAGACCCAGTACTTC.

This sequence joins TRBV5-1 and TRBJ1-1, with TRBD1 matching 12 bases. Germline V lookup: CDR1 SGHRS, CDR2 YFSETQ. Trimming at V came to 4 bases and at J to 2 bases, leaving 12 bases not matched to a gene. The CDR3 is 18 residues long. Written as DNA, the CDR3 is TGCGCCAGCAGCCCCCACCCCCTGGGACAGGGGGCCAACACTGAAGCTTTCTTT. Protein sequence: CASSPHPLGQGANTEAFF. Full variable domain (missing parts from reference TRBV5-1 and TRBJ1-1): KAGVTQTPRYLIKTRGQQVTLSCSPISGHRSVSWYQQTPGQGLQFLFEYFSETQRNKGNFPGRFSGRQFSNSRSEMNVSTLELGDSALYLCASSPHPLGQGANTEAFFGQGTRLTVV.

The J gene is TRBJ1-1, the V gene TRBV28, with TRBD1 identical over 7 bases. CDR3 length: 17 amino acids. V lost 4 bases and J lost 5; bases outside the gene matches: 16. Germline V CDR1 and CDR2: MDHEN, SYDVKM. This CDR3 is CASSSSTTGAGKTEAFF. The CDR3 DNA reads as TGTGCCAGCAGTTCCTCAACTACAGGGGCAGGGAAGACTGAAGCTTTCTTT.

This CDR3 reads CSARGPLHAFF. CDR3 DNA sequence: TGCAGTGCTAGAGGGCCCCTGCACGCTTTCTTT. The genes are TRBV20-1 and TRBJ1-1; D ambiguous. This CDR3 comprises 11 residues. Per the germline V gene, CDR1 is DFQATT and CDR2 is SNEGSKA (reference sequence). V gave up 1 base and J gave up 11 bases, with 11 bases separating them.

The chain carries TRBV3-1 (or the pseudogene TRBV3-2) and TRBJ1-1, with D unresolved. Germline CDR1 reads LGHDT; CDR2 reads YNNKEL (reference sequence). Trimming took 0 bases from V and 4 from J, leaving 15 bases between them. The CDR3 covers 16 residues. The CDR3 nucleotides read TGTGCCAGCAGCCAAGATCGTTATCTCACGGGCACTGAAGCTTTCTTT. It translates to CASSQDRYLTGTEAFF.

This CDR3 reads CATSGFPGTSGTTKNTGELFF. In DNA, the CDR3 is TGTGCCACCAGTGGTTTCCCCGGGACTAGCGGGACCACAAAGAACACCGGGGAGCTGTTTTTT. The chain employs TRBV24-1 and TRBJ2-2, with 13 bases matching TRBD2. The J segment lost 1 base and the V segment lost 5 bases, leaving 15 bases of the junction unmatched. Germline loops: CDR1 KGHDR, CDR2 SFDVKD. The CDR3 is 21 amino acids.

V usage is TRBV3-1 (or the pseudogene TRBV3-2) and J usage is TRBJ2-7; D is unresolved. In germline, CDR1 is LGHDT, CDR2 YNNKEL (reference sequence). This CDR3 is 12 amino acids long. V was shortened by 1 base and J by 7 bases, with 8 bases between the two germline ends. This CDR3 is CASSQAREEQYF. CDR3 nucleotide sequence: TGTGCCAGCAGCCAAGCGCGTGAAGAGCAGTACTTC.

The chain joins TRBV3-1 (or the pseudogene TRBV3-2) to TRBJ2-7; weak D call: TRBD2 (6 bases). Between the trimmed V and J ends, which lost 3 bases and 6 bases, there was a span of 9 bases. Germline assignment: CDR1 LGHDT and CDR2 YNNKEL (reference sequence). The CDR3 covers 12 residues. The CDR3 region is CASSHGGGEQYF. CDR3 coding DNA: TGTGCCAGCAGCCACGGGGGTGGCGAGCAGTACTTC.

Only a few counts were recorded for this clone. The V call is TRBV7-9, the J call TRBJ2-1; D is perhaps TRBD2 (5 bases). The V gene's germline CDR1 is SEHNR and CDR2 FQNEAQ (reference sequence). Trimming pared 1 base from V and 12 bases from J, leaving 22 bases between. CDR3 size: 16 residues. The CDR3 sequence is CASSLEVLAKGLGQFF. In DNA form, the CDR3 reads TGTGCCAGCAGCTTAGAGGTTCTAGCTAAAGGCCTCGGGCAGTTCTTC.

V and J are TRBV9 and TRBJ1-2; no definite D call. This CDR3 contains 17 residues. From germline, CDR1 is SGDLS and CDR2 YYNGEE. Between the trimmed V and J ends, which lost 3 bases and 4 bases, there was a span of 22 bases. The CDR3 spells CASSALPIPSFIYGYTF. In DNA, the CDR3 is TGTGCCAGCAGCGCTCTACCCATACCCTCCTTTATCTATGGCTACACCTTC.

The gene calls are TRBV5-1 and TRBJ1-1; D unclear. Germline lookup yields CDR1 SGHRS and CDR2 YFSETQ. V was trimmed by 2 bases and J by 0 bases, leaving 11 bases between them. This CDR3 comprises 15 residues. CDR3: CASSLALFMNTEAFF. Written as DNA, the CDR3 is TGCGCCAGCAGCTTAGCCCTTTTTATGAACACTGAAGCTTTCTTT.

J is TRBJ2-4 and V is TRBV5-1; a possible D gene is TRBD1 (6 bases). The CDR3 is 17 amino acids. Trimming removed 4 bases at V and 1 base at J, with 18 bases between. Looked up from germline, CDR1 is SGHRS and CDR2 is YFSETQ. CDR3 sequence: CASSQESTGAAKNIQYF. The CDR3, as DNA: TGCGCCAGCAGCCAAGAGTCGACAGGTGCGGCCAAAAACATTCAGTACTTC.

J is TRBJ2-7 and V is TRBV5-5, with a possible D match to TRBD1 (6 bases). Between the trimmed V and J ends, which lost 3 bases and 4 bases, there was a span of 17 bases. Looked up from germline, CDR1 is SGHKS and CDR2 is YYEKEE (reference sequence). The CDR3 is made up of 15 amino acids. Here the CDR3 reads CASSSNGGRGYEQYF. DNA for the CDR3: TGTGCCAGCAGCTCCAACGGTGGAAGGGGGTACGAGCAGTACTTC.

The genes are TRBV4-1 and TRBJ1-6; D gene ambiguous. Deletions cut 1 base from V and 13 bases from J, with 14 bases between. Germline CDR1 MGHRA, CDR2 YSYEKL. The CDR3 covers 14 residues. The CDR3 sequence: CASSQGVLGAPLHF. The CDR3 coding sequence is TGCGCCAGCAGCCAAGGGGTCCTGGGCGCGCCCCTCCACTTT.

The rearrangement links TRBV19 to TRBJ2-7; 8 nucleotides align to TRBD1. Germline CDR1 LNHDA, CDR2 SQIVND (reference sequence). The CDR3 runs 15 residues. The ends lost 1 base at V and 0 bases at J; junction bases unmatched: 2. CDR3 in DNA: TGTGCCAGTAGTATAGCACAGGGGGTCTCCTACGAGCAGTACTTC. It specifies CASSIAQGVSYEQYF.

The V call is TRBV6-6, the J call TRBJ1-1; a possible D gene is TRBD1 (5 bases). V dropped 6 bases and J dropped 8 bases, with 10 bases sitting between them. Germline V gives CDR1 MNHNY, CDR2 SVGAGI (reference sequence). The CDR3 has 11 amino acids. The CDR3 nucleotides read TGTGCCAGCAGGGGGGGAGGGGAAGCTTTCTTT. Amino acids: CASRGGGEAFF.